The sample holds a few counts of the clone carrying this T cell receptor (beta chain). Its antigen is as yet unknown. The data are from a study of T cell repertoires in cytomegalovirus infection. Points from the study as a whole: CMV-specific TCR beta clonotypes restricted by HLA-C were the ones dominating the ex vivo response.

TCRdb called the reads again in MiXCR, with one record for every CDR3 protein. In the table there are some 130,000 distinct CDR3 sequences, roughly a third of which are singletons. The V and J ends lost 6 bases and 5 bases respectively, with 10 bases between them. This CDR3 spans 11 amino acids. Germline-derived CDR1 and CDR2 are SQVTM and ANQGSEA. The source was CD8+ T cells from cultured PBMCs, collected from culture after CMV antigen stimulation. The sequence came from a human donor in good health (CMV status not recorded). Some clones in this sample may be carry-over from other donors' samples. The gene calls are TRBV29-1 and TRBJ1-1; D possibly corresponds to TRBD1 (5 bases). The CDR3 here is CSVRRQTEAFF. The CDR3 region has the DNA TGCAGCGTGAGAAGACAGACTGAAGCTTTCTTT.